This T cell receptor (beta chain) was sequenced for a study of T cell clonality in common variable immunodeficiency. Study-wide points: In common variable immunodeficiency, TCR beta chains reportedly carried fewer deletions and N-nucleotide insertions.

Here immunoSEQ multiplex PCR was the method, and the copy in TCRdb shows in-frame clones only, minus some. Recorded here are about 23,000 clones, none singletons. The V gene's germline CDR1 is SGHTA and CDR2 FQGNSA. CDR3 length: 13 residues. Trimming took 5 bases from V and 6 from J, leaving 12 bases between them. This clone has ten or more counts. The antigen is undetermined. Coverage ceases 3 residues before the CDR3 finishes, and the germline J gene fills in the end. This sequence was found in a human donor with common variable immunodeficiency. The sample comprised peripheral blood mononuclear cells. The V and J genes are TRBV7-2 and TRBJ2-3; D is uncertain. The covered CDR3 bases are TGTGCCAGCAGCCGCCCCCTAGTCGATACG. Translated: CASSRPLVDT. The CDR3 in its entirety is CASSRPLVDTQYF. Based on the CDR3 plus reference TRBV7-2 and TRBJ2-3, the full variable domain is GAGVSQSPSNKVTEKGKDVELRCDPISGHTALYWYRQSLGQGLEFLIYFQGNSAPDKSGLPSDRFSAERTGGSVSTLTIQRTQQEDSAVYLCASSRPLVDTQYFGPGTRLTVL.